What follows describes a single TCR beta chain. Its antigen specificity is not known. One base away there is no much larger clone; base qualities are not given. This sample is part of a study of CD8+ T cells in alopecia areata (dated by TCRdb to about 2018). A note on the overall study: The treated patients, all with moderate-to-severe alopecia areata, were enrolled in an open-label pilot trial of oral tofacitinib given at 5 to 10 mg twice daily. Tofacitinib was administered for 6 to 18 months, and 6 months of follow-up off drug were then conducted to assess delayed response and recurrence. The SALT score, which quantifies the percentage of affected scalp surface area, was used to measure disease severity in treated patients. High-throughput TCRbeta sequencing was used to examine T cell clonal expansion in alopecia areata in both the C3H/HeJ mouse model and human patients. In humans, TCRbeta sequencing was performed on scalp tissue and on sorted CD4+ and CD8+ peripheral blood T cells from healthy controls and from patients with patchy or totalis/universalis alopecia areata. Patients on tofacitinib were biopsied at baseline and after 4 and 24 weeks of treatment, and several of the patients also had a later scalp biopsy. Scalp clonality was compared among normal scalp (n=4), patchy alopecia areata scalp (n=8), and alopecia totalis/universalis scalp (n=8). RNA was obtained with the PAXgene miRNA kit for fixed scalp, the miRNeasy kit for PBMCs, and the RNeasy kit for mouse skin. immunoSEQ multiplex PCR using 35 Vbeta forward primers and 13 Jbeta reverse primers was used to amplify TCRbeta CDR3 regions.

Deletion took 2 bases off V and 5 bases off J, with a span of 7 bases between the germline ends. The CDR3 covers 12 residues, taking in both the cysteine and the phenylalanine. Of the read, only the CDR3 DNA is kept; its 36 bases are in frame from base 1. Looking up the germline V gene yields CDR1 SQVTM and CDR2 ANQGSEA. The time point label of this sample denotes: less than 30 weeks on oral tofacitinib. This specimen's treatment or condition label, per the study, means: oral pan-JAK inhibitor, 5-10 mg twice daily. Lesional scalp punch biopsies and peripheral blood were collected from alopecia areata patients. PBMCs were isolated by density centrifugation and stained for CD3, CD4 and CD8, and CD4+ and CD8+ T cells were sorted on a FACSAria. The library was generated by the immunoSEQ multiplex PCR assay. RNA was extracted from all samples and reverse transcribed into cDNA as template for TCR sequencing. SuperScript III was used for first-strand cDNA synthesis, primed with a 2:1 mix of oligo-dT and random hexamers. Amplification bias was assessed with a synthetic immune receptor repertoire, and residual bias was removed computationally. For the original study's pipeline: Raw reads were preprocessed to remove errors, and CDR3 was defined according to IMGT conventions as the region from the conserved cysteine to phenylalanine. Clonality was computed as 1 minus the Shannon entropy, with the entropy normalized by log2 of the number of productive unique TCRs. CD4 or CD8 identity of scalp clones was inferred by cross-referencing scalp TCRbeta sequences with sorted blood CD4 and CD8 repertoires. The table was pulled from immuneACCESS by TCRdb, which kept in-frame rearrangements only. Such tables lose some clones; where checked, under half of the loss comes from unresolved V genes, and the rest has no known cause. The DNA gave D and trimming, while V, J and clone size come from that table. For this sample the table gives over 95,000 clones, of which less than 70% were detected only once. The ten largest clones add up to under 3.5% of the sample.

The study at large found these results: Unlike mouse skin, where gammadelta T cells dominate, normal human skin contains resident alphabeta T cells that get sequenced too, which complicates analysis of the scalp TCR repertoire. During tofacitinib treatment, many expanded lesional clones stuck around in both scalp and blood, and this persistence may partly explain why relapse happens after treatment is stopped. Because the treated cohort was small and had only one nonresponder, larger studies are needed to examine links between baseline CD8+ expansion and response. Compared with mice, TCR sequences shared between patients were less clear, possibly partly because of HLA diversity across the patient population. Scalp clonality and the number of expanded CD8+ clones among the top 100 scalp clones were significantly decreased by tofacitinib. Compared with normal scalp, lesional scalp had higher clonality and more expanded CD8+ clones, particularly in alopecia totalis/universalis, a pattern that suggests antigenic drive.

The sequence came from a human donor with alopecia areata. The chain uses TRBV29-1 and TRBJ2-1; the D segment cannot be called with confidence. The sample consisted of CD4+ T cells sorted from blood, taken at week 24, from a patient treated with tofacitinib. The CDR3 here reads CSVERPNNEQFF. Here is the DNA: TGCAGCGTTGAACGACCAAACAATGAGCAGTTCTTC.